The source of this T cell receptor beta chain is a study of blood T cell repertoires in COVID-19. Turning to the study itself: PBMCs, B-cell-depleted T cells, or T cells were the source of the cDNA or gDNA that made up the material.

Per germline, CDR1 SEHNR and CDR2 FQNEAQ (reference sequence). The CDR3 extends over 15 amino acids. With 0 bases removed from V and 4 bases from J, the gap between germline ends came to 12 bases. Using immunoSEQ multiplex PCR, the repertoire was profiled, and TCRdb retains in-frame clones only, with some absent. Of about 130,000 clones in the sample, under 85% were seen once. This receptor was identified in a woman in her sixties with acute or convalescent COVID-19. The sequencing sample was made of peripheral blood. The chain recombines TRBV7-9 with TRBJ1-2; tentative D call: TRBD1 (5 bases). The CDR3, as DNA: TGTGCCAGCAGCTTAGCGCGGGACTTCGGCTATGGCTACACCTTC. Translated: CASSLARDFGYGYTF.